The clone carrying this T cell receptor (beta chain) appeared many times. Its matching antigen is unknown. The data stem from a study of regulatory T cells in long-lasting Graves disease. Across the study: New Graves' disease cases had less than 3 months of antithyroid drugs.

Study-level findings and limits: Having few samples may have compromised the accuracy.

The CDR3 sequence is 14 residues long. The V and J ends lost 2 bases and 4 bases, in that order; junction bases with no gene match: 2. CDR1 and CDR2 from the germline V gene are SGHTA and FQGTGA. Time point indicated: newly diagnosed GD, antithyroid drugs for less than 3 months. Preparation of the TCR library used RNA extracted from PBMCs. With EDTA tubes as the receptacles, around 10 milliliters of peripheral blood were drawn. Through Arm-PCR of CDR3 regions and iRepertoire HTBI primers, TCR beta libraries were built. MiXCR, applied by TCRdb to the multiplex PCR reads, yields one record per CDR3 protein. The sample consists of around 230,000 distinct CDR3 sequences, about a sixth of them appearing once.

This clonotype originated in a female donor with Graves disease. This chain uses TRBV7-3 with TRBJ1-2; 9 bases line up with TRBD1. Sequences were derived from peripheral blood mononuclear cells (PBMCs), sampled at new diagnosis, from a patient treated with antithyroid drugs. The CDR3 DNA sequence: TGTGCCAGCAGCTTAGGGGGACAGGGCTATGGCTACACCTTC. Protein: CASSLGGQGYGYTF.